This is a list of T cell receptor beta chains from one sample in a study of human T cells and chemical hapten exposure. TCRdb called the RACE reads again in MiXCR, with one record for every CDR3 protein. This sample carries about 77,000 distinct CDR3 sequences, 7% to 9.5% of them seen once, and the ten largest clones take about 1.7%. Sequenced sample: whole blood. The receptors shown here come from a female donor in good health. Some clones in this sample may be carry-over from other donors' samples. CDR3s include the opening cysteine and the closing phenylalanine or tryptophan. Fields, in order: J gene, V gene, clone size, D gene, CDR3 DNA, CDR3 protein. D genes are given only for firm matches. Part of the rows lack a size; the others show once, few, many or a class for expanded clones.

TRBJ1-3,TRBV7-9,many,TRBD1,TGTGCCAGCAGCTTAAGGGGGCCCTCTGGAAACACCATATATTTT,CASSLRGPSGNTIYF
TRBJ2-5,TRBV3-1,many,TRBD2,TGTGCCAGCAGCCCGAGCGGGGTCCAAGAGACCCAGTACTTC,CASSPSGVQETQYF
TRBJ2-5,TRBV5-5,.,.,TGTGCCAGCACCTACGTAGGAGACCAAGAGACCCAGTACTTC,CASTYVGDQETQYF
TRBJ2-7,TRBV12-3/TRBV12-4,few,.,TGTGCCAGCAGTACCGGGGCCTCCTCCCACGAGCAGTACTTC,CASSTGASSHEQYF
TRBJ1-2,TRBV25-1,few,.,TGTGCCAGCAGTGATCGCCGCGTCGTAATAGGCACCTATGGCTACACCTTC,CASSDRRVVIGTYGYTF
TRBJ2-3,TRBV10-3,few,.,TGTGCCACAGCAAAAGGAGGGGAAGCAGATACGCAGTATTTT,CATAKGGEADTQYF
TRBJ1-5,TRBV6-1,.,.,TGTGCCAGCAAGACCTATGGAACAGGGTTTGGGCAGCCCCAGCATTTT,CASKTYGTGFGQPQHF
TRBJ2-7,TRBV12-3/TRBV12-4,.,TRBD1,TGTGCCAGCAGTTTAATGACAGGGAAAGGGTACGAGCAGTACTTC,CASSLMTGKGYEQYF
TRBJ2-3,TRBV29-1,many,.,TGCAGCGTTACCAGGCGCGAGCACACAGATACGCAGTATTTT,CSVTRREHTDTQYF
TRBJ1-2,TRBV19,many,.,TGTGCCAGTAACATGGGGGAGTACTATGGCTACACCTTC,CASNMGEYYGYTF
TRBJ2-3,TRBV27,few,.,TGTGCCAGCAGTCCCGGTAGCACAGATACGCAGTATTTT,CASSPGSTDTQYF
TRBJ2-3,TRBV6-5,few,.,TGTGCCAGCAGTTACTCGATACAGGGTAGCACAGATACGCAGTATTTT,CASSYSIQGSTDTQYF
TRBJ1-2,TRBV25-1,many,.,TGTGCCAGCAGTGAATATTCTTATGGCGGAGTGGACGGCTACACCTTC,CASSEYSYGGVDGYTF
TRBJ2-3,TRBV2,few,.,TGTGCCAGCAGTGAAGCGCTTCCACCGACGCAGTATTTT,CASSEALPPTQYF
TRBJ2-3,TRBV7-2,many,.,TGTGCCAGCAGCTTAGCGCTAGGCACAGATACGCAGTATTTT,CASSLALGTDTQYF
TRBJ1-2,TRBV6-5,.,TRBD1,TGTGCCAGCAACTCACAGGGGCACAGCTATGGCTACACCTTC,CASNSQGHSYGYTF
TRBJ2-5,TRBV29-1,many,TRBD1,TGCAGCGGAACAGGGGGCCAAGAGACCCAGTACTTC,CSGTGGQETQYF
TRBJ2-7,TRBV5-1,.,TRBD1,TGCGCCAGCAGCTTGGACAGGGGCAACTACGAGCAGTACTTC,CASSLDRGNYEQYF
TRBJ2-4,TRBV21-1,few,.,TGTGCCAGCAGCATCGGGGGGCGGGCCAAAAACATTCAGTACTTC,CASSIGGRAKNIQYF
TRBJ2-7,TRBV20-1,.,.,TGCAGTGCTAGAGAGTCGGGGGTCCGCTCCTACGAGCAGTACTTC,CSARESGVRSYEQYF
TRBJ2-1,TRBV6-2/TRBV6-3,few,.,TGTGCCAGCAGTTACCCCAATGGACAGCTTCAGTTCTTC,CASSYPNGQLQFF
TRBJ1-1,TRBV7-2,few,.,TGTGCCAGCAGCAGGGAGATACACAACCCTGAAGCTTTCTTT,CASSREIHNPEAFF
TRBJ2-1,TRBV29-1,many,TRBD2,TGCAGCGTCAGCGGGGGGCAGAGTGAGCAGTTCTTC,CSVSGGQSEQFF
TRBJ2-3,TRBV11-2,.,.,TGTGCCAGCAGCTTGGCTGGGTCAGGGGACCTCTGGGGGTACACAGATACGCAGTATTTT,CASSLAGSGDLWGYTDTQYF
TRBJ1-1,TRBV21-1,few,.,TGTGCCAGCAGCAAAGCATGTTCGGAGGCCCAAAGCATGAACACTGAAGCTTTCTTT,CASSKACSEAQSMNTEAFF
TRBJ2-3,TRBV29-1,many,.,TGCAGCGTTGAAGGAGGGCTAGCCGTAGATACGCAGTATTTT,CSVEGGLAVDTQYF
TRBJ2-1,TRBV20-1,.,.,TGCAGTGCTAGAGATCGGTCAGCTAGCCGGTTCTACAATGAGCAGTTCTTC,CSARDRSASRFYNEQFF
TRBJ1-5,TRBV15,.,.,TGTGCCACCAGCAGAGATTTTCGTCAGCCCCAGCATTTT,CATSRDFRQPQHF
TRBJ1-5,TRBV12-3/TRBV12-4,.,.,TGTGCCAGCAGTTTTATGTCAGGCAATCAGCCCCAGCATTTT,CASSFMSGNQPQHF
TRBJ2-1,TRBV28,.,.,TGTGCCAGCAGTTTATTGGCGGGTAGGGGGGACAATGAGCAGTTCTTC,CASSLLAGRGDNEQFF
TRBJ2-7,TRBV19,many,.,TGTGCCAGTAGTATATTCGGGACGGTAGGGCACGAGCAGTACTTC,CASSIFGTVGHEQYF
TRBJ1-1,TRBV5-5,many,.,TGTGCCAGCAGCCCCAGCGTGGGGGGAACGGGAAACACTGAAGCTTTCTTT,CASSPSVGGTGNTEAFF
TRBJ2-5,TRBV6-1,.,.,TGTGCCAGCAGTGAAGGGGGGATCTCCCGGACCCAGTACTTC,CASSEGGISRTQYF
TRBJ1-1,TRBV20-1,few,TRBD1,TGCAGTGCTAGCGAGGGGGCCCACACTGAAGCTTTCTTT,CSASEGAHTEAFF
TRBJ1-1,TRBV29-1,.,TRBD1,TGCAGCGGGGACAGGGGCAGGAACACTGAAGCTTTCTTT,CSGDRGRNTEAFF
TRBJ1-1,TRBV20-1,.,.,TGCAGTGCTAGGGACCCCGCGACAGGCGCTAACACTGAAGCTTTCTTT,CSARDPATGANTEAFF
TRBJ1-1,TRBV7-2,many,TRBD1,TGTGCCAGCAGCTCAAAAGCTAGGACAGGAAAAGCTTTCTTT,CASSSKARTGKAFF
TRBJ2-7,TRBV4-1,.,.,TGCGCCAGCAGCCAAGGGACAGTCGAGCAGTACTTC,CASSQGTVEQYF
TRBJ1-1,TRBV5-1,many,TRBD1,TGCGCCAGCAGCATAGGACAGGGCAGCACTGAAGCTTTCTTT,CASSIGQGSTEAFF
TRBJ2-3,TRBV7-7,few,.,TGTGCTAGCAGCCGGATTCCGTTTGATACGCAGTATTTT,CASSRIPFDTQYF
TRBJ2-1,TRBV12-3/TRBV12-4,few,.,TGTGCCAGCAGTATAAAATCGACGGGGGTTGTTGTATACTCCTACAATGAGCAGTTCTTC,CASSIKSTGVVVYSYNEQFF
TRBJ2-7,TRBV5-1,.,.,TGCGCCAGCACATGGGACGGCGGCTACGAGCAGTACTTC,CASTWDGGYEQYF
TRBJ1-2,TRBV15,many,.,TGTGCCACCAGCAGAGAATTGGGGATCGGAGCTAACTATGGCTACACCTTC,CATSRELGIGANYGYTF
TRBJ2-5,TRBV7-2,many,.,TGTGCCAGCAGCTTAGCCCCGGTTGGCGGGGTAAGGCAAGAGACCCAGTACTTC,CASSLAPVGGVRQETQYF
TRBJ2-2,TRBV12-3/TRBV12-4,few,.,TGTGCCAGCAGTTGCGAAGGGGCCGGGGAGCTGTTTTTT,CASSCEGAGELFF